This T cell receptor beta chain was obtained from a study of blood T cell repertoires in COVID-19 (dated by TCRdb to the early 2020s). With respect to the entire study: Collaborator samples came from the United States, Italy and Spain and covered acute and convalescent phases of COVID-19. The material from the prospective study consisted of cDNA or gDNA derived from T cells, B-cell-depleted T cells, or PBMCs. Subjects who had been exposed to COVID-19, were actively infected with it, or had recovered from it provided the deeply sampled blood TCRbeta repertoires that made up the dataset. The repertoires were released in a freely available public database intended as a resource for research on the immune response to SARS-CoV-2. The samples were drawn from two sources: the first 160 participants of the ongoing ImmuneRACE study, and 1,000 to 1,500 subjects contributed by 6 global collaborators. Nearly every sample came with metadata listing a de-identified subject ID, COVID-19 status, age in years and sex. Where available, HLA class I and class II types were taken from metadata supplied by the sample provider and were not determined by assay-based typing. Findings and caveats that apply to the study as a whole: The quantity of clinical and demographic metadata differed by source and by participant and was supplied without curation.

Each collaborating institution followed its own protocols to collect whole blood in K2EDTA tubes. For TCRbeta analysis, collaborators shipped samples as frozen whole blood, isolated PBMCs, or DNA extracted from either of those sample types. The immunoSEQ Assay, a bias-controlled multiplex PCR, was used to amplify TCRbeta CDR3 regions from genomic DNA. The source study handled its data this way. The number of nucleated cells in each sample was estimated by amplification of reference gene primers within the assay. Sequence reads were collapsed and filtered to measure the absolute abundance of every unique TCRbeta CDR3 rearrangement. Productive Simpson clonality was computed per sample as the square root of Simpson's diversity index over productive rearrangements. TCRdb obtained this table from immuneACCESS and retained in-frame rearrangements with V and J assigned. These tables miss some clones; where compared with another copy, unresolved V genes account for less than half of the shortfall, and the remainder is unexplained. V and J calls and clone size come straight from that table; D and trimming were deduced from the DNA. The sample contains about 99,000 clones, 84% of them found a single time. The ten largest clones add up to over 20% of the sample.

After removal of 5 bases from V and 5 bases from J, the junction retains 6 bases not matched to a gene. The germline V gene (reference sequence) supplies CDR1 LNHDA and CDR2 SQIVND. Its CDR3 holds 14 amino acids, cysteine through phenylalanine. Just CDR3 DNA is preserved here, 42 bases in frame from base 1. Turning to this clone: There is no known antigen for this receptor. The sample holds no much larger clone one base away, and base qualities are not on file.

The TCR was taken from a man aged 55 to 70 with acute or convalescent COVID-19. Sequencing was performed on peripheral blood. The chain was built from TRBV19 and TRBJ2-5, with 9 junctional bases fitting TRBD2. The CDR3 here reads CASSPGTSSETQYF. In nucleotides, the sequence is TGTGCCAGTAGTCCCGGGACTAGCAGCGAGACCCAGTACTTC. With all but the CDR3 taken from the reference TRBV19 and TRBJ2-5 genes, the full variable domain is: DGGITQSPKYLFRKEGQNVTLSCEQNLNHDAMYWYRQDPGQGLRLIYYSQIVNDFQKGDIAEGYSVSREKKESFPLTVTSAQKNPTAFYLCASSPGTSSETQYFGPGTRLLVL.